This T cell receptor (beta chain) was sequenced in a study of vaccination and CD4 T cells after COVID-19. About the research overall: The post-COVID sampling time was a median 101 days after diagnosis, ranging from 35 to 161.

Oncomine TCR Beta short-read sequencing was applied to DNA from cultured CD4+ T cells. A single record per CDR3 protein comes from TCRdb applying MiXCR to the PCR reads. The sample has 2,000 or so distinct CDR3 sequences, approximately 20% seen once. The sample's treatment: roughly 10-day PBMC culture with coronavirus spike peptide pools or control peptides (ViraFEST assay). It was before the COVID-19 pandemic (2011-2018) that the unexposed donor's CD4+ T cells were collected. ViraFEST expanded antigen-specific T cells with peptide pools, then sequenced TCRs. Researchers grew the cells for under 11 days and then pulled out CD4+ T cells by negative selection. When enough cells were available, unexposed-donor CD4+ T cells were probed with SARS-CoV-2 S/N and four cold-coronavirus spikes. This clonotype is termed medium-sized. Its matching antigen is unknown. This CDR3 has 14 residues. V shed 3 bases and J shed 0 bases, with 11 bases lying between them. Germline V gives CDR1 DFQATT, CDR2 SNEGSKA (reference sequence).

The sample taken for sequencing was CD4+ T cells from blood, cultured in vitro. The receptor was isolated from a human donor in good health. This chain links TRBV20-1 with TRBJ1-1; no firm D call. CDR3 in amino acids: CSARKGSMNTEAFF. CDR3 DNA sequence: TGCAGTGCTAGGAAGGGCAGTATGAACACTGAAGCTTTCTTT.